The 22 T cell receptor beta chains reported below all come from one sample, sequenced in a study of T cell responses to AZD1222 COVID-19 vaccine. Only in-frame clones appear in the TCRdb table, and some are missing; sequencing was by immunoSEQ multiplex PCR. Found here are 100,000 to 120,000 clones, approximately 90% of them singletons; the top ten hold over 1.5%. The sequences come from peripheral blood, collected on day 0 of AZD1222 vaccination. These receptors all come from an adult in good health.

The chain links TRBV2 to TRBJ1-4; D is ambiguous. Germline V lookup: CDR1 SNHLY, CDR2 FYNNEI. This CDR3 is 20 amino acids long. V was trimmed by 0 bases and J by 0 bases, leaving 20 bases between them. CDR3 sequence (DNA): TGTGCCAGCAGTGAAGCGCTTCGGTCTTGGGTCCTCCCAACTAATGAAAAACTGTTTTTT. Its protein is CASSEALRSWVLPTNEKLFF.

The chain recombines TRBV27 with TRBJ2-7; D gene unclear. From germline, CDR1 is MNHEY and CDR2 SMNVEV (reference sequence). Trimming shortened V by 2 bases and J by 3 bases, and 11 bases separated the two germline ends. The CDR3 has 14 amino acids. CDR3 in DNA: TGTGCCAGCAGTTTAGCAACCGGGTTCTACGAGCAGTACTTC. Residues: CASSLATGFYEQYF.

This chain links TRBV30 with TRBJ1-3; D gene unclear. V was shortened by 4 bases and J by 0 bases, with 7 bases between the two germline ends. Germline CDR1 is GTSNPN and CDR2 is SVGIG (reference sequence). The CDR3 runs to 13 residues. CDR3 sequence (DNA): TGTGCCTGGACCACTAACTCTGGAAACACCATATATTTT. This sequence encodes CAWTTNSGNTIYF.

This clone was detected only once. The CDR3 sequence: CASSPLVGDSYEQYF. The CDR3 DNA reads as TGTGCCAGCAGCCCCCTGGTGGGTGACTCCTACGAGCAGTACTTC. The rearrangement links TRBV14 to TRBJ2-7; no reliable D call. CDR1 is SGHDN and CDR2 is FVKESK in the germline V gene. Trimming cost V 4 bases and J 0 bases, with 13 bases left between them. CDR3 size: 15 residues.

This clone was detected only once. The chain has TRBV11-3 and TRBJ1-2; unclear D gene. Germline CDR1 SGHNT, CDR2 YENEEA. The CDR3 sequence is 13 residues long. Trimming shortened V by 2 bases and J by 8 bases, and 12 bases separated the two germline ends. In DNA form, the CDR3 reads TGTGCCAGCAGCTTAAGCGGGAGGCAGGGCTACACCTTC. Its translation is CASSLSGRQGYTF.

This chain's CDR3 is CASSQVGSRVDEQYF. As DNA, the CDR3 is TGCGCCAGCAGCCAAGTGGGGTCCAGGGTCGACGAGCAGTACTTC. This chain links TRBV4-1 with TRBJ2-7; D is possibly TRBD1 (5 bases). Trimming cost V 1 base and J 5 bases, with 15 bases left between them. The CDR3 is 15 residues long. Germline CDR1 and CDR2: MGHRA and YSYEKL.

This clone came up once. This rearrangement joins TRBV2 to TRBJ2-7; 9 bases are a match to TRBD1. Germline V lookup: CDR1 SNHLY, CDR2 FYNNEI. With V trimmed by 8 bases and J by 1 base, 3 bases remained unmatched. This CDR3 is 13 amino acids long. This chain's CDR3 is CASVGTGSYEQYF. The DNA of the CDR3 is TGTGCCAGCGTCGGGACAGGGTCCTACGAGCAGTACTTC.

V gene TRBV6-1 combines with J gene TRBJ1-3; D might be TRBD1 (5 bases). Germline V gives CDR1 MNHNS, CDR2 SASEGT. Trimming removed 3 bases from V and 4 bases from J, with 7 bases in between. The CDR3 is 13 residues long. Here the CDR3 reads CASSEQGGNTIYF. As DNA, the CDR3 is TGTGCCAGCAGTGAGCAGGGAGGAAACACCATATATTTT.

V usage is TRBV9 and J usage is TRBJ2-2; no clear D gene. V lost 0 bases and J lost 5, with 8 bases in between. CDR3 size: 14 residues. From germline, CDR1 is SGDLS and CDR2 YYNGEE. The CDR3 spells CASSVVSETGELFF. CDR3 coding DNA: TGTGCCAGCAGCGTAGTTTCTGAGACCGGGGAGCTGTTTTTT.

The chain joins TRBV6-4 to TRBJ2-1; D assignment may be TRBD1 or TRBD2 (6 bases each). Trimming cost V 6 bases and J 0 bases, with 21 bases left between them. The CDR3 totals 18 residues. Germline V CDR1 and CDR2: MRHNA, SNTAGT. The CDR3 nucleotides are TGTGCCAGCAGCAGGGGCCCCGGGACTCGGAACTCCTACAATGAGCAGTTCTTC. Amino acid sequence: CASSRGPGTRNSYNEQFF.

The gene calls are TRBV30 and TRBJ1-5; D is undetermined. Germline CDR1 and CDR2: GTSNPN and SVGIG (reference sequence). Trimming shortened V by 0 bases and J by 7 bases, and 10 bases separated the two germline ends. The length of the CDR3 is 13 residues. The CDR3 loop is CAWSVIGEQPQHF. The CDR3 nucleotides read TGTGCCTGGAGTGTAATCGGGGAACAGCCCCAGCATTTT. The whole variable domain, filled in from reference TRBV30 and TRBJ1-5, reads SQTIHQWPATLVQPVGSPLSLECTVEGTSNPNLYWYRQAAGRGLQLLFYSVGIGQISSEVPQNLSASRPQDRQFILSSKKLLLSDSGFYLCAWSVIGEQPQHFGDGTRLSIL.

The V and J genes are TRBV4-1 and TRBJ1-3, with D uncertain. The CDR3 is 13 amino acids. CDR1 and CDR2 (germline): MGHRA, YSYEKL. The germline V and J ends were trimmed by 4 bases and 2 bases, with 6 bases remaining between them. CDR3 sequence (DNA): TGCGCCAGCAGCCCGCAACCTGGAAACACCATATATTTT. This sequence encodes CASSPQPGNTIYF.

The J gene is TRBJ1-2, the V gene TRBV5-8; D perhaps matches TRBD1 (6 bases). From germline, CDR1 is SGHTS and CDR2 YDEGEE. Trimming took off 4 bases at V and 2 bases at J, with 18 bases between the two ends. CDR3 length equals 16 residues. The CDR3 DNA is TGTGCCAGCAGCCTCTCCTGGGGGGCGGGGAACTATGGCTACACCTTC. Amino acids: CASSLSWGAGNYGYTF.

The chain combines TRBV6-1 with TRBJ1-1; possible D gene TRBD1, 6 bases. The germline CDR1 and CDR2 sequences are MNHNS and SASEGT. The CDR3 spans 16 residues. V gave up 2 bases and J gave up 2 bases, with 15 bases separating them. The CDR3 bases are TGTGCCAGCAGTGAAAGGGCAGGGGTCTTTAACACTGAAGCTTTCTTT. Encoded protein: CASSERAGVFNTEAFF.

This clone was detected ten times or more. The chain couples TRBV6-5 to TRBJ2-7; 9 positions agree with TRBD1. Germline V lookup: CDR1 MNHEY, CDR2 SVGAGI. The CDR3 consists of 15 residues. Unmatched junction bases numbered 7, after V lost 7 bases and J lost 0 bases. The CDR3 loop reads CASNSGTGSSYEQYF. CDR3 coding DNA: TGTGCCAGCAACTCAGGGACAGGGTCCTCCTACGAGCAGTACTTC.

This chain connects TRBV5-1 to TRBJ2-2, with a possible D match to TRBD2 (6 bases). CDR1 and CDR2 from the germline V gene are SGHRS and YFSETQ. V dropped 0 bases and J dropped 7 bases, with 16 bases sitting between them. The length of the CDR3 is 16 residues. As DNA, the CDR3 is TGCGCCAGCAGCTTGGAAATCACGGGAGCGGTCGGGGAGCTGTTTTTT. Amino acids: CASSLEITGAVGELFF.

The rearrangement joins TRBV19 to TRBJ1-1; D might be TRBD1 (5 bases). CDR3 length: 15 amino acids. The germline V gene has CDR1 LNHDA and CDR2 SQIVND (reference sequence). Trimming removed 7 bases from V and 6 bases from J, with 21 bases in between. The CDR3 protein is CASIPRGGRLPEAFF. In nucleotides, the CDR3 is TGTGCCAGTATCCCACGGGGGGGAAGACTCCCTGAAGCTTTCTTT.

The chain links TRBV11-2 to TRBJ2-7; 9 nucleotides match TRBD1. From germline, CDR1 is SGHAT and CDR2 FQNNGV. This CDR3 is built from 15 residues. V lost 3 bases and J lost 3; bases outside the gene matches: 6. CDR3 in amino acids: CASSFGTGSLYEQYF. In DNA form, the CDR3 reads TGTGCCAGCAGCTTCGGGACAGGGTCCCTCTACGAGCAGTACTTC.

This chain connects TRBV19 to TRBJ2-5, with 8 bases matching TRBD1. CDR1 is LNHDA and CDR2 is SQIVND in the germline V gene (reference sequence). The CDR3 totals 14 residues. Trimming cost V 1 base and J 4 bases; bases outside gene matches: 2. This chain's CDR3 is CASSIGDRGETQYF. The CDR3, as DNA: TGTGCCAGTAGTATAGGAGACAGGGGAGAGACCCAGTACTTC.

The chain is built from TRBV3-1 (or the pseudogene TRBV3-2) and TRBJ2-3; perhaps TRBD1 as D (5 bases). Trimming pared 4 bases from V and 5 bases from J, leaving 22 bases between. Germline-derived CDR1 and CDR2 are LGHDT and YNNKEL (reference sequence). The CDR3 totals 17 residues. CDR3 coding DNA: TGTGCCAGCAGCCCCGGACCCGCGACAGTGTTAGAAGATACGCAGTATTTT. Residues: CASSPGPATVLEDTQYF.

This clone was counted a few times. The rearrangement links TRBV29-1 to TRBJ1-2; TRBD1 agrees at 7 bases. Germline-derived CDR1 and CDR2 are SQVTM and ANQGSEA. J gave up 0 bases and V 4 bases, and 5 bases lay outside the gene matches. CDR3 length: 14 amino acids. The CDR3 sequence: CSVANRGTNYGYTF. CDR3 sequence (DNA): TGCAGCGTTGCCAACAGGGGCACTAACTATGGCTACACCTTC.

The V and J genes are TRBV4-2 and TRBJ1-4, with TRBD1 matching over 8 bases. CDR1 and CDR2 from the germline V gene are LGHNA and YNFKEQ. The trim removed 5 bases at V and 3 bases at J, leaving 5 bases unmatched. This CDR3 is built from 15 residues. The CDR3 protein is CASSGGQGSNEKLFF. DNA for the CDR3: TGTGCCAGCAGCGGAGGACAGGGCTCTAATGAAAAACTGTTTTTT.